This entry lists 14 T cell receptor beta chains sequenced from one sample in a study of shared clonotypes between healthy human individuals. Assay: immunoSEQ multiplex PCR; the TCRdb copy retains only in-frame clones and omits some. The sample yields around 83,000 clones, 60% to 80% seen once. Specimen: memory CD8+ T cells sorted from blood. Described subset: CD45RO+ cells pooled with CCR7-negative TemRA cells. These receptors originate from a man under 40 in good health.

A few counts support this clone. The V call is TRBV4-1, the J call TRBJ1-1; D is uncertain. The CDR3 runs to 13 residues. The V and J ends lost 2 bases and 1 base respectively, with 5 bases between them. Germline CDR1 is MGHRA and CDR2 is YSYEKL. The CDR3 loop reads CASSQIGNTEAFF. Here the CDR3 DNA reads TGCGCCAGCAGCCAAATTGGGAACACTGAAGCTTTCTTT.

V usage is TRBV11-2 and J usage is TRBJ2-7; D may be TRBD2 (5 bases). Germline CDR1 and CDR2: SGHAT and FQNNGV. V shed 5 bases and J shed 7 bases, with 18 bases lying between them. The CDR3 has 14 amino acids. CDR3 loop: CASSIGYGVWEQYF. CDR3 nucleotides: TGTGCCAGCAGCATAGGGTACGGGGTGTGGGAGCAGTACTTC.

This chain joins TRBV18 and TRBJ2-5; D might be TRBD2 (5 bases). Looked up from germline, CDR1 is KGHSH and CDR2 is LQKENI. V dropped 1 base and J dropped 1 base, with 7 bases sitting between them. This CDR3 has 14 amino acids. CDR3: CASSPRGSQETQYF. As DNA, the CDR3 is TGTGCCAGCTCACCACGAGGGAGCCAAGAGACCCAGTACTTC.

This clone appeared once. CDR3: CASSIRLGQGSDTQYF. DNA of the CDR3: TGTGCCAGCAGCATCCGCTTGGGACAGGGGTCAGATACGCAGTATTTT. The V and J genes are TRBV9 and TRBJ2-3, with 10 bases fitting TRBD1. Losses at the gene ends were 4 bases for V and 4 bases for J; bases not matched to a gene: 9. Germline CDR1 SGDLS, CDR2 YYNGEE. This CDR3 is built from 16 residues. The full variable domain, completed using reference TRBV9 and TRBJ2-3, is DSGVTQTPKHLITATGQRVTLRCSPRSGDLSVYWYQQSLDQGLQFLIQYYNGEERAKGNILERFSAQQFPDLHSELNLSSLELGDSALYFCASSIRLGQGSDTQYFGPGTRLTVL.

This sequence joins TRBV4-1 and TRBJ2-7; 9 nucleotides align to TRBD1. The junction had 9 bases not matched to a gene; V was cut back by 1 base and J by 2 bases. CDR1 and CDR2 (germline): MGHRA, YSYEKL. This CDR3 comprises 17 residues. Written as DNA, the CDR3 is TGCGCCAGCAGCCAAGGGACAGGGGAAGGGCGGGCCTACGAGCAGTACTTC. This sequence encodes CASSQGTGEGRAYEQYF.

J is TRBJ2-5 and V is TRBV6-1, with a possible D match to TRBD1 (5 bases). CDR1 MNHNS and CDR2 SASEGT come from the germline V gene. The germline V and J ends were trimmed by 7 bases and 1 base, with 10 bases remaining between them. This CDR3 region has 13 residues. The CDR3 protein is CASKVRAQETQYF. Here the CDR3 DNA reads TGTGCCAGCAAGGTCAGGGCCCAAGAGACCCAGTACTTC.

The chain joins TRBV9 to TRBJ2-2; no clear D gene. CDR1 and CDR2 from the germline V gene are SGDLS and YYNGEE. The CDR3 extends over 14 amino acids. The V gene lost 0 bases and the J gene lost 7 bases, with 10 bases spanning the gap. CDR3 DNA: TGTGCCAGCAGCGTAGATACCGGCTTCGGGGAGCTGTTTTTT. It codes for CASSVDTGFGELFF.

The V call is TRBV27, the J call TRBJ2-5; D is unclear. This CDR3 has 11 residues. Trimming stripped 6 bases from V and 8 bases from J, with 10 bases between. Germline CDR1 and CDR2: MNHEY and SMNVEV (reference sequence). The CDR3 loop reads CASSLGPTQYF. In DNA, the CDR3 is TGTGCCAGCAGCCTGGGCCCAACCCAGTACTTC.

The rearrangement links TRBV13 to TRBJ2-4; TRBD2 matches at 7 bases. Germline loops: CDR1 PRHDT, CDR2 FYEKMQ (reference sequence). Germline trimming cut 5 bases from V and 2 bases from J; bases unmatched to any gene: 12. The CDR3 runs to 17 residues. CDR3 in amino acids: CASSPWARGDTKNIQYF. CDR3 DNA: TGTGCCAGCAGCCCGTGGGCTCGGGGGGATACCAAAAACATTCAGTACTTC.

The gene calls are TRBV25-1 and TRBJ2-2; TRBD2 agrees at 9 bases. The CDR3 contains 17 residues. Losses at the gene ends were 3 bases for V and 5 bases for J; bases not matched to a gene: 10. The V gene's germline CDR1 is MGHDK and CDR2 SYGVNS. The CDR3 region is CASSEPSSGRSTGELFF. The CDR3 coding sequence is TGTGCCAGCAGTGAGCCCTCGAGCGGGAGGAGTACCGGGGAGCTGTTTTTT.

This clone has just a few counts. The chain is built from TRBV25-1 and TRBJ2-1; TRBD2 agrees at 9 bases. This CDR3 has 16 residues. The trim removed 1 base at V and 5 bases at J, leaving 6 bases unmatched. Germline lookup yields CDR1 MGHDK and CDR2 SYGVNS. For the CDR3, the DNA is TGTGCCAGCAGTGAATCGGCGGGAGGGCCGCACAATGAGCAGTTCTTC. Amino acids: CASSESAGGPHNEQFF.

The V call is TRBV7-2, the J call TRBJ1-4, with D uncertain. V was pared by 2 bases and J by 6 bases, with 10 bases between. Germline loops: CDR1 SGHTA, CDR2 FQGNSA. CDR3 size: 14 residues. CDR3 DNA: TGTGCCAGCAGCTTATGGGCGGGCGATGAAAAACTGTTTTTT. This translates into CASSLWAGDEKLFF. The entire variable domain, with the rest obtained from reference TRBV7-2 and TRBJ1-4, is as follows: GAGVSQSPSNKVTEKGKDVELRCDPISGHTALYWYRQSLGQGLEFLIYFQGNSAPDKSGLPSDRFSAERTGGSVSTLTIQRTQQEDSAVYLCASSLWAGDEKLFFGSGTQLSVL.

A single count supports this clone. Mismatch with germline at one junction end may stem from a read error. The chain couples TRBV5-5 to TRBJ2-3, with 9 bases aligning to TRBD2. This CDR3 has 16 amino acids. The germline CDR1 and CDR2 sequences are SGHKS and YYEKEE (reference sequence). The CDR3 coding sequence is TGCGCCAGCAGCCAAGTGCTAGCGGGGTACACAGATACGCAGTATTTT. This codes for CASSQVLAGYTDTQYF.

This clone was seen a few times. The V gene is TRBV28, the J gene TRBJ1-1; no firm D call. Germline V gene sequence: CDR1 MDHEN, CDR2 SYDVKM. V was pared by 6 bases and J by 9 bases, with 17 bases between. The CDR3 consists of 13 residues. The chain's CDR3 is CASSTQHIAKAFF. CDR3 nucleotides: TGTGCCAGCAGCACACAGCATATCGCAAAAGCTTTCTTT.